The present TCR beta chain was sequenced within a study of T cells in localized non-small cell lung cancer. Measured with immunoSEQ multiplex PCR; TCRdb has only the in-frame clones, and not every one. The table lists around 64,000 clones, approximately 90% of them singletons. In germline, CDR1 is LNHDA, CDR2 SQIVND (reference sequence). CDR3 length: 18 residues. V was clipped by 3 bases and J by 5 bases; unmatched bases: 15. Sample: peripheral blood, taken before any cancer treatment. V usage is TRBV19 and J usage is TRBJ2-2, with 7 bases identical to TRBD2. The clonotype was recovered from a man aged 35 to 69 with stage I squamous cell lung carcinoma. The CDR3 loop reads CASSIRGGLAGETGELFF. The CDR3 coding sequence is TGTGCCAGTAGTATTAGGGGCGGTTTGGCGGGAGAAACCGGGGAGCTGTTTTTT.